The rows below give T cell receptor beta chains drawn from one sample of a study of breast tumors, draining lymph nodes, adjacent tissues. TCRdb itself ran the multiplex PCR reads through MiXCR, one entry per CDR3 protein. The sample has under 150,000 distinct CDR3 sequences, approximately 20% seen once. The sequenced sample was axillary lymph node tissue. The source of these receptors is a female donor with breast cancer. Some clones in this sample may be carry-over from other donors' samples. CDR3s include the opening cysteine and the closing phenylalanine or tryptophan.

TRBV6-2/TRBV6-3	TRBJ2-1	CASSPRGYIDNEQFF
TRBV5-5	TRBJ2-7	CASSSRDRVHAYEQYF
TRBV19	TRBJ2-3	CASSIASGRGDTQYF
TRBV28	TRBJ2-5	CASNTGQQETQYF
TRBV12-3/TRBV12-4	TRBJ2-2	CASSRTGTSGRGNTGELFF
TRBV27	TRBJ2-1	CASSLWDRAREAPINEQFF
TRBV19	TRBJ1-5	CASSIPDRTDNQPQHF
TRBV5-8	TRBJ2-7	CASSSLGGGGYEQYF
TRBV6-6	TRBJ2-2	CASSYGRESGELFF
TRBV2	TRBJ1-6	CASSEARQASSYNSPLHF
TRBV20-1	TRBJ2-1	CSARVGLADSYNEQFF